The rows below give T cell receptor beta chains drawn from one sample of a study of cytomegalovirus exposure and HLA in healthy donors. Assay used: immunoSEQ multiplex PCR; TCRdb lists only in-frame clones, some missing. The sample includes some 48,000 clones, around 94% of them seen just once. The sample consisted of PBMCs. Receptor source: a woman in her late teens or twenties in good health and CMV-seropositive. Both conserved end residues are part of each CDR3. The D gene is left open where the match is weak. Clone size is shown for a subset of rows, as once, few, many or a class of expanded clone.

V	J	size	D	DNA	CDR3
TRBV27	TRBJ2-5	once	TRBD2	TGTGCCAGCAACGGACTAGCGGAGAAAGAGACCCAGTACTTC	CASNGLAEKETQYF
TRBV28	TRBJ2-7	.	.	TGTGCCAGCAGTTTTGAGAGAGGGAACTCCTACGAGCAGTACTTC	CASSFERGNSYEQYF
TRBV28	TRBJ1-2	.	.	TGTGCCAGCAGCACCACCCGGACAGCGAACTATGGCTACACCTTC	CASSTTRTANYGYTF
TRBV6-1	TRBJ2-1	.	TRBD1	TGTGCCAGCAGAGTACCGGGACAGGGGCCCAATGAGCAGTTCTTC	CASRVPGQGPNEQFF
TRBV15	TRBJ2-3	few	TRBD2	TGTGCCACCAGCAGAGTCGGGACTAGCGGGAGAGGAGATACGCAGTATTTT	CATSRVGTSGRGDTQYF
TRBV5-4	TRBJ2-5	.	.	TGTGCCAGCAGCCTCGCTCAGGGAAAACAAGAGACCCAGTACTTC	CASSLAQGKQETQYF
TRBV28	TRBJ1-2	.	TRBD1	TGTGCCAGCAGTTCATATCCGGGACAGGGGGAAAATAACTATGGCTACACCTTC	CASSSYPGQGENNYGYTF
TRBV5-8	TRBJ2-3	.	TRBD1	TGTGCCAGCAGCGCCCCGGACAGGGAAGATACGCAGTATTTT	CASSAPDREDTQYF
TRBV5-4	TRBJ1-1	.	.	TGTGCCAGCAGCCCTGGGGGACAACCGACTGAAGCTTTCTTT	CASSPGGQPTEAFF
TRBV15	TRBJ2-7	.	TRBD2	TGTGCCACCAGCAGAGATCCTAGCGGGACCTACGAGCAGTACTTC	CATSRDPSGTYEQYF
TRBV5-1	TRBJ2-3	.	.	TGCGCCAGCAGCGGGGGGACCCCACGTACAGATACGCAGTATTTT	CASSGGTPRTDTQYF
TRBV4-1	TRBJ1-1	once	TRBD1	TGCGCCAGCAGCCAAGGACAGGGGGAGGGCACTGAAGCTTTCTTT	CASSQGQGEGTEAFF
TRBV18	TRBJ1-1	.	.	TGTGCCAGCTCACTAATTCAAACAGGGTATGGTTTTGGCATGAACACTGAAGCTTTCTTT	CASSLIQTGYGFGMNTEAFF
TRBV7-9	TRBJ2-3	.	TRBD1	TGTGCCAGCCAAGGGACAGGGCGCACAGATACGCAGTATTTT	CASQGTGRTDTQYF
TRBV25-1	TRBJ1-4	.	.	TGTGCCAGCAGTGAATCCGGGGGTGAAAAACTGTTTTTT	CASSESGGEKLFF
TRBV19	TRBJ1-1	.	.	TGTGCCAGTAGTATAGGTCGGGACACTGAAGCTTTCTTT	CASSIGRDTEAFF
TRBV30	TRBJ1-5	.	.	TGTGCCTGGAGTGCCGGGGATAGCAATCAGCCCCAGCATTTT	CAWSAGDSNQPQHF
TRBV28	TRBJ1-6	.	.	TGTGCCAGCAGTTTACCTACAGGATCGAGTTCACCCCTCCACTTT	CASSLPTGSSSPLHF
TRBV6-6	TRBJ1-4	.	.	TGTGCCAGCAGTTACTCGGGGGAGGGTGAAAAACTGTTTTTT	CASSYSGEGEKLFF
TRBV27	TRBJ2-7	.	.	TGTGCCAGCAGCGGAGAAGAGCAGTACTTC	CASSGEEQYF
TRBV29-1	TRBJ2-5	.	TRBD2	TGCAGCGTCTCGACCCCGGGGGGGGAGACCCAGTACTTC	CSVSTPGGETQYF
TRBV7-2	TRBJ2-1	.	.	TGTGCCAGCAGCTTAGCAGTGGGCCGATACAATGAGCAGTTCTTC	CASSLAVGRYNEQFF
TRBV19	TRBJ1-4	.	TRBD1	TGTGCCAGTAGTTTGACAGGGGGGAATGAAAAACTGTTTTTT	CASSLTGGNEKLFF
TRBV6-1	TRBJ2-7	.	TRBD2	TGTGCCAGCAGTGAAGCTGACGGGAGGGCCCACGAGCAGTACTTC	CASSEADGRAHEQYF
TRBV21-1	TRBJ2-2	.	.	TGTGCCAGCAGCGGGCAGGGGCGGGAGGAGGGCGGGGAGCTGTTTTTT	CASSGQGREEGGELFF
TRBV7-9	TRBJ2-1	.	TRBD2	TGTGCCAGCAGCGCCCGACTAGCTCGAGTTGGGTCCTACAATGAGCAGTTCTTC	CASSARLARVGSYNEQFF
TRBV6-1	TRBJ1-5	.	.	TGTGCCAGCAGTGAAGCTGGCGGGGGGGGTCAGCCCCAGCATTTT	CASSEAGGGGQPQHF
TRBV27	TRBJ2-7	.	TRBD1	TGTGCCAGCGGTACCGGACAGGGAGAGTTCGACGAGCAGTACTTC	CASGTGQGEFDEQYF
TRBV15	TRBJ2-1	.	.	TGTGCCACCAGCAGAGATCCAGGAGGGAACAATGAGCAGTTCTTC	CATSRDPGGNNEQFF
TRBV5-5	TRBJ1-2	.	.	TGTGCCAGCAGCTTGGTCGGAGGGGATGCGGGTGGCTACACCTTC	CASSLVGGDAGGYTF
TRBV18	TRBJ2-5	once	.	TGTGCCAGCTCACCAAGCGGGCAGGGGGGAGAGACCCAGTACTTC	CASSPSGQGGETQYF
TRBV15	TRBJ1-1	.	.	TGTGCCACCAGCAGAGATGGCGGAGAGACGACCTGGAACACTGAAGCTTTCTTT	CATSRDGGETTWNTEAFF
TRBV30	TRBJ1-3	.	.	TGTGCCTCGGCGAGGGGGGGCACCATATATTTT	CASARGGTIYF
TRBV6-5	TRBJ2-1	.	TRBD1	TGTGCCAGCAGTTGGGGACAGCTATACAATGAGCAGTTCTTC	CASSWGQLYNEQFF
TRBV7-8	TRBJ2-1	.	.	TGTGCCAGCAGCTCTTACAGGGGGGGTAATGAGCAGTTCTTC	CASSSYRGGNEQFF
TRBV11-3	TRBJ1-5	.	TRBD1	TGTGCCAGCAGCTTAGAGACAGGGAATAGCAATCAGCCCCAGCATTTT	CASSLETGNSNQPQHF
TRBV5-1	TRBJ1-2	.	TRBD1	TGCGCCAGCAGACAGGGGGGATCCGGAGGCTACACCTTC	CASRQGGSGGYTF
TRBV6-4	TRBJ2-3	.	TRBD2	TGTGCCAGCAGCCGCCTAGCGGGAGGATCAGATACGCAGTATTTT	CASSRLAGGSDTQYF
TRBV7-2	TRBJ2-1	.	.	TGTGCCAGCAGCTCCTACCCGTCCCGTACTGAGCAGTTCTTC	CASSSYPSRTEQFF
TRBV10-3	TRBJ2-2	.	TRBD2	TGTGCCATCAGTGACCTTGGACTAGCGGGAGATTCCGGGGAGCTGTTTTTT	CAISDLGLAGDSGELFF
TRBV10-3	TRBJ2-7	.	.	TGTGCCATCAGTGGGGTAGACAAGACCTACGAGCAGTACTTC	CAISGVDKTYEQYF
TRBV5-1	TRBJ2-5	.	TRBD2	TGCGCCAGCAACGCTGGACTAGCGGGAGGCGGGGAGACCCAGTACTTC	CASNAGLAGGGETQYF
TRBV28	TRBJ2-5	.	.	TGTGCCAGCAGTACCTGGGACAACCAAGAGACCCAGTACTTC	CASSTWDNQETQYF
TRBV14	TRBJ1-2	.	.	TGTGCCAGCAGAAACAGTGCGGGCTATGGCTACACCTTC	CASRNSAGYGYTF
TRBV10-1	TRBJ2-5	.	.	TGCGCCAGCACCGGACAGCAAGAGACCCAGTACTTC	CASTGQQETQYF
TRBV7-6	TRBJ2-3	.	.	TGTGCCAGCAGCTTAGACTACTGGGGGGGCGCAGATACGCAGTATTTT	CASSLDYWGGADTQYF
TRBV29-1	TRBJ1-1	.	.	TGCAGCGCCTCTTTTACAGGGAGTAGAACTGAAGCTTTCTTT	CSASFTGSRTEAFF
TRBV10-3	TRBJ2-5	.	.	TGTGCCATCAGTGAGTTCGGGGTAGGGACCCAGTACTTC	CAISEFGVGTQYF
TRBV6-6	TRBJ2-1	.	TRBD2	TGTGCCAGCAGTTCCGGGGGGGCAGGCCACAATGAGCAGTTCTTC	CASSSGGAGHNEQFF
TRBV7-9	TRBJ1-4	.	TRBD1	TGTGCCAGCAGCTTAGTTGGGGACAGGCTAAATGAAAAACTGTTTTTT	CASSLVGDRLNEKLFF
TRBV5-6	TRBJ2-1	.	.	TGTGCCAGCAGCTTGCCGCGGGGTGAGCAGTTCTTC	CASSLPRGEQFF
TRBV9	TRBJ2-3	.	.	TGTGCCAGCAGCGTACGCGGCACAGATACGCAGTATTTT	CASSVRGTDTQYF
TRBV28	TRBJ2-2	.	.	TGTGCCAGCAGTTTATGGGGCCGACAAACCGGCAACACCGGGGAGCTGTTTTTT	CASSLWGRQTGNTGELFF
TRBV10-3	TRBJ1-1	.	TRBD1	TGTGCCATCAACAGGGGTGGCGGGAACACTGAAGCTTTCTTT	CAINRGGGNTEAFF
TRBV11-3	TRBJ1-2	.	.	TGTGCCAGCAGCTTAGAAGGGGGAAACTATGGCTACACCTTC	CASSLEGGNYGYTF
TRBV27	TRBJ2-7	.	.	TGTGCCAGCAGTTTACGGAGGGACCACGAGCAGTACTTC	CASSLRRDHEQYF
TRBV7-2	TRBJ2-2	.	TRBD2	TGTGCCAGCAGCCTAGGACTAGCGGCCCCGAACACCGGGGAGCTGTTTTTT	CASSLGLAAPNTGELFF
TRBV25-1	TRBJ2-3	.	TRBD2	TGTGCCAGCAGTGAATTGTTAGCGGGCGGCACAGATACGCAGTATTTT	CASSELLAGGTDTQYF